One sample yielded the 21 T cell receptor beta chains listed below, sequenced in a study of T cells in Graves' hyperthyroidism and ophthalmopathy. TCR beta CDR3 sequences were amplified from RNA transcripts. First-round RT-PCR of the TCR CDR3 relied on the HTBI primer set. MiXCR, applied by TCRdb to the multiplex PCR reads, yields one record per CDR3 protein. In the table there are 450,000 to 650,000 distinct CDR3 sequences, roughly 20% of which are singletons. Sequencing used blood. All receptors derive from a young man with Graves' hyperthyroidism.

This clonotype was found a few times. J is TRBJ1-1 and V is TRBV6-2 or TRBV6-3; a possible D gene is TRBD1 (6 bases). Trimming left V 6 bases short and J 4 bases short, with 15 bases between. Germline-derived CDR1 and CDR2 are MNHEY and SVGEGT. The CDR3 totals 14 residues. The CDR3 sequence is CASRMQGWTTEAFF. The CDR3 nucleotides are TGTGCCAGCAGGATGCAGGGGTGGACCACTGAAGCTTTCTTT.

This clonotype was observed at least ten times. This chain joins TRBV6-1 and TRBJ1-3; D is unresolved. Trimming removed 10 bases at V and 0 bases at J, with 10 bases between. CDR1 and CDR2 from the germline V gene are MNHNS and SASEGT. This CDR3 region has 13 residues. This CDR3 is CATVQSSGNTIYF. The CDR3 DNA follows: TGTGCCACCGTCCAGAGCTCTGGAAACACCATATATTTT.

This clonotype was seen more than once but under ten times. The rearrangement links TRBV30 to TRBJ1-1; D might be TRBD1 (5 bases). Germline lookup yields CDR1 GTSNPN and CDR2 SVGIG (reference sequence). The CDR3 is made up of 13 amino acids. With 4 bases removed from V and 3 bases from J, the gap between germline ends came to 12 bases. The CDR3 DNA follows: TGTGCCTGGAACCGGGACTATTACACTGAAGCTTTCTTT. Its protein is CAWNRDYYTEAFF.

Many counts were recorded for this clonotype. The chain employs TRBV20-1 and TRBJ1-2, with a possible D match to TRBD1 (6 bases). Trimming shortened V by 4 bases and J by 8 bases, and 20 bases separated the two germline ends. From germline, CDR1 is DFQATT and CDR2 SNEGSKA (reference sequence). This CDR3 has 14 residues. The CDR3 is CSAIRSQGIGGYTF. The CDR3 region has the DNA TGCAGTGCTATCCGCTCGCAGGGGATTGGGGGCTACACCTTC.

This sequence joins TRBV28 and TRBJ2-7; D call uncertain. The CDR3 runs to 14 residues. In germline, CDR1 is MDHEN, CDR2 SYDVKM. The V end was cut by 1 base, the J end by 3 bases, with 10 bases between. In DNA form, the CDR3 reads TGTGCCAGCAGTTTATTTGGGGAAAGCTACGAGCAGTACTTC. This codes for CASSLFGESYEQYF.

This chain links TRBV6-1 with TRBJ2-7; D is possibly TRBD2 (7 bases). CDR3 length: 15 amino acids. Germline V gives CDR1 MNHNS, CDR2 SASEGT. Trimming took 5 bases from V and 2 from J, leaving 16 bases between them. CDR3 protein: CASSLDGGPAYEQYF. The CDR3 region has the DNA TGTGCCAGCAGTCTAGACGGGGGGCCTGCCTACGAGCAGTACTTC.

This clonotype occurred many times. V and J are TRBV2 and TRBJ1-3; perhaps TRBD1 as D (6 bases). The V gene lost 7 bases and the J gene lost 0 bases, with 10 bases spanning the gap. CDR1 is SNHLY and CDR2 is FYNNEI in the germline V gene. CDR3 length: 14 residues. The CDR3 is CASKQGDSGNTIYF. The CDR3 DNA reads as TGTGCCAGCAAACAGGGAGACTCTGGAAACACCATATATTTT.

This clonotype was counted ten times or more. The chain carries TRBV2 and TRBJ2-5; D gene ambiguous. Germline V gives CDR1 SNHLY, CDR2 FYNNEI. The CDR3 runs 13 residues. V lost 6 bases and J 7 bases, leaving 15 bases between the germline ends. CDR3 sequence: CASSPGPLGTQYF. CDR3 in DNA: TGTGCCAGCAGCCCCGGGCCCCTCGGGACCCAGTACTTC.

This clonotype has only a few counts. The V and J genes are TRBV30 and TRBJ1-3; no firm D call. Germline assignment: CDR1 GTSNPN and CDR2 SVGIG (reference sequence). The CDR3 contains 12 residues. Trimming shortened V by 8 bases and J by 0 bases, and 8 bases separated the two germline ends. The CDR3 coding sequence is TGTGCCACCAAGATCTCTGGAAACACCATATATTTT. Its protein is CATKISGNTIYF.

V and J are TRBV12-3 or TRBV12-4 and TRBJ1-5; 8 bases match TRBD1. The CDR3 extends over 14 amino acids. Trimming took 5 bases from V and 7 from J; bases not matched to a gene: 7. The CDR3 loop is CASSLQGVDQPQHF. CDR3 bases: TGTGCCAGCAGTCTACAGGGGGTGGACCAGCCCCAGCATTTT.

This clonotype was seen repeatedly, ten times or more. This chain links TRBV5-1 with TRBJ2-7; a weak D match, TRBD1 (5 bases). With 3 bases removed from V and 5 bases from J, the gap between germline ends came to 18 bases. This CDR3 region has 15 residues. Germline V gene data show CDR1 as SGHRS and CDR2 as YFSETQ. The CDR3 is CASSSDRALGDEQYF. The CDR3 nucleotides are TGCGCCAGCAGCTCCGACAGAGCCCTTGGGGACGAGCAGTACTTC.

A remark on this clonotype: Given a much more abundant clone one base away, this may be a read error. This chain joins TRBV25-1 and TRBJ2-2, with D possibly matching TRBD2 (5 bases). CDR1 and CDR2 (germline): MGHDK, SYGVNS. The CDR3 runs 13 residues. The CDR3: CASSEYDTGELVF. As DNA, the CDR3 is TGTGCCAGCAGTGAATATGACACCGGGGAGCTGGTTTTT.

This sequence joins TRBV20-1 and TRBJ2-5, with a weak D call TRBD2 (6 bases). The CDR3 spans 11 residues. Germline CDR1 and CDR2: DFQATT and SNEGSKA (reference sequence). The ends were cut back, 8 bases at V and 2 bases at J, with 9 bases in the middle. CDR3 residues: CSTEGQETQYF. The CDR3 DNA is TGCAGTACGGAGGGGCAAGAGACCCAGTACTTC.

This clonotype appeared many times. CDR3 amino acids: CSATSRGMITGELFF. CDR3 sequence (DNA): TGCAGTGCCACTTCCCGGGGAATGATAACCGGGGAGCTGTTTTTT. The V gene is TRBV20-1, the J gene TRBJ2-2; tentative D call: TRBD2 (5 bases). The CDR3 is 15 residues long. Trimming took off 6 bases at V and 5 bases at J, with 19 bases between the two ends. In germline, CDR1 is DFQATT, CDR2 SNEGSKA (reference sequence).

This clonotype was detected ten times or more. V and J are TRBV12-3 or TRBV12-4 and TRBJ2-5; 8 bases fit TRBD1. CDR3 length: 15 amino acids. J lost 5 bases, V lost 6 bases, and 11 bases had no gene match. CDR3 bases: TGTGCCAGCAGACTCCTCACAGGGGGGAGGGAGACCCAGTACTTC. Its protein is CASRLLTGGRETQYF.

In its sample, this clonotype was seen many times. V usage is TRBV20-1 and J usage is TRBJ2-7; D might be TRBD1 (6 bases). V lost 6 bases and J 5 bases, leaving 17 bases between the germline ends. From germline, CDR1 is DFQATT and CDR2 SNEGSKA (reference sequence). The CDR3 has 13 amino acids. The CDR3 DNA is TGCAGTGCCAAGGTTAAGGGGGTCGACGAGCAGTACTTC. Protein product: CSAKVKGVDEQYF.

V usage is TRBV30 and J usage is TRBJ1-5; a possible D gene is TRBD1 (6 bases). Trimming removed 5 bases from V and 3 bases from J, with 8 bases in between. This CDR3 contains 12 residues. Germline V CDR1 and CDR2: GTSNPN, SVGIG (reference sequence). The CDR3 DNA reads as TGTGCCTGGTCAGGGGCCAATCAGCCCCAGCATTTT. Translation gives CAWSGANQPQHF.

This clonotype was recorded many times. V usage is TRBV28 and J usage is TRBJ1-1; 7 bases line up with TRBD1. This CDR3 has 12 amino acids. Germline assignment: CDR1 MDHEN and CDR2 SYDVKM. Trimming at V came to 6 bases and at J to 7 bases, leaving 5 bases not matched to a gene. The DNA of the CDR3 is TGTGCCAGCAGGCCATACAGGGGTGAAGCTTTCTTT. Residues: CASRPYRGEAFF.

This clonotype was seen many times. The gene calls are TRBV10-3 and TRBJ2-7, with D hard to call. The V and J ends lost 5 bases and 0 bases respectively, with 11 bases between them. The CDR3 has 14 residues. CDR1 and CDR2 (germline): ENHRY, SYGVKD. The CDR3 DNA reads as TGTGCCATCAGTCGGACGGAGAGCTCCTACGAGCAGTACTTC. Translating gives CAISRTESSYEQYF.

The chain combines TRBV27 with TRBJ2-5; TRBD2 agrees at 13 bases. CDR3 length: 16 amino acids. V was pared by 5 bases and J by 4 bases, with 7 bases of the junction left unmatched. The germline CDR1 and CDR2 sequences are MNHEY and SMNVEV (reference sequence). CDR3 bases: TGTGCCAGCAGTCTGGGTACTAGCGGGGGGGCAGAGACCCAGTACTTC. Amino acid sequence: CASSLGTSGGAETQYF.

This clonotype was detected many times. The rearrangement links TRBV6-1 to TRBJ1-1; D might be TRBD1 (5 bases). Per the germline V gene, CDR1 is MNHNS and CDR2 is SASEGT. CDR3 length: 16 residues. V lost 8 bases to trimming and J lost 4 bases, with 23 bases between them. Here the CDR3 reads CASFPEGREMVTEAFF. CDR3 bases: TGTGCCAGCTTCCCGGAGGGCAGGGAGATGGTCACTGAAGCTTTCTTT.